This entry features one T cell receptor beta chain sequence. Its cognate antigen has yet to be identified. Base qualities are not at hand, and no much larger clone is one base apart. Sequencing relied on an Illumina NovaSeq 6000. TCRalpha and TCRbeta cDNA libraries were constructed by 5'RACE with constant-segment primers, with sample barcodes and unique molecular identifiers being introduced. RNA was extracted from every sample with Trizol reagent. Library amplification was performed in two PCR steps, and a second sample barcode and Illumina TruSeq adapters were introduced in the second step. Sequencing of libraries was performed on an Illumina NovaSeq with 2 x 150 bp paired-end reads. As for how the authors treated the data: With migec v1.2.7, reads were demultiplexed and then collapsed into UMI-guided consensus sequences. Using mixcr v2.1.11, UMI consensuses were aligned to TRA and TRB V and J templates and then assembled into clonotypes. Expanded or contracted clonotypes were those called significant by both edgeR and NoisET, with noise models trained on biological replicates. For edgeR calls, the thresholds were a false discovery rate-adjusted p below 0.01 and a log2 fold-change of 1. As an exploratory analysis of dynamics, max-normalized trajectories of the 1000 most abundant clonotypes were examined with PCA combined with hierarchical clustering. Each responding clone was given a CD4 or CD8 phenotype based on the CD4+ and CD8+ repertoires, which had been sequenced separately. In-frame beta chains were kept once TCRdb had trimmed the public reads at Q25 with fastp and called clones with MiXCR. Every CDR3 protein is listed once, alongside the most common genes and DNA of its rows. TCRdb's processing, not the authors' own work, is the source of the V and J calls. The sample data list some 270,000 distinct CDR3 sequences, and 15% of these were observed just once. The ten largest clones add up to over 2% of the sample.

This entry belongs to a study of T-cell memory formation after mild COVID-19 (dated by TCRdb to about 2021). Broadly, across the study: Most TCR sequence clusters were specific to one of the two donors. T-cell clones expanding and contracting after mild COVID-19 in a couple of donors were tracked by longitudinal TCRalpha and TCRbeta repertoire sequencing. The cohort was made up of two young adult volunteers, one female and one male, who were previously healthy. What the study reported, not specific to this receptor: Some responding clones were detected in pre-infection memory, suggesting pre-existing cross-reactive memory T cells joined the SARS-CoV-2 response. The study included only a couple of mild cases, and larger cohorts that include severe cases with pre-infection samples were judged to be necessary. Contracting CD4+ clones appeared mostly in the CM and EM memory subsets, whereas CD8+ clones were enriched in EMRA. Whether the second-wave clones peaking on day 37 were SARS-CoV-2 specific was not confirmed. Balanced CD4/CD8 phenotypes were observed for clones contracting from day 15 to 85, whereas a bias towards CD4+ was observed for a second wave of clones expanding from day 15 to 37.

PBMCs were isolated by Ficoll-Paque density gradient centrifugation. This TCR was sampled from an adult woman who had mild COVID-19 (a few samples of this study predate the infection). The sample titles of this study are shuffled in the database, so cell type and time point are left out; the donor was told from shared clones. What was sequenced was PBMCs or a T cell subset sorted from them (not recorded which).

Here the CDR3 is given as CASSIGTVRYQETQYF. The sequenced DNA: TGTGCCAGCAGCATAGGGACAGTTAGGTACCAAGAGACCCAGTACTTC. The chain is assembled from TRBV5-4 and TRBJ2-5; 7 middle bases align to TRBD1. Reading the germline V gene (reference sequence) gives CDR1 SGHNT and CDR2 YYREEE. Trimmed from V: 4 bases; trimmed from J: 0 bases; junction bases lacking a gene match: 9. Reading from cysteine to phenylalanine, the CDR3 counts 16 amino acids. The only DNA kept is the CDR3, 48 bases in frame from the first base.